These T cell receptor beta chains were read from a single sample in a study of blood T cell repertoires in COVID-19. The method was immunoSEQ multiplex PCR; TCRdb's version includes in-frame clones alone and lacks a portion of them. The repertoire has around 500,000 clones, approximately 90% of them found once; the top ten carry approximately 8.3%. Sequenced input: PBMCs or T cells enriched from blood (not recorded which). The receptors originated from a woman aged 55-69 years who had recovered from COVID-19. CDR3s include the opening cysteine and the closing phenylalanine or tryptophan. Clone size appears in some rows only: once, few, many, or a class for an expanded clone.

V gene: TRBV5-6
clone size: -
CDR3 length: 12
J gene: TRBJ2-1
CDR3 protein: CASSWEGTVRVF

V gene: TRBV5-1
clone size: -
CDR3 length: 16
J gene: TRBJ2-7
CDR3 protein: CASSLGLGGADYEQYF

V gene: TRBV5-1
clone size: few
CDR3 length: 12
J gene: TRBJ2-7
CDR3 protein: CASRMTGNEQYF

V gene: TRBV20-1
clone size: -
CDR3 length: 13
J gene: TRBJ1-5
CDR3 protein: CSASTGANQPQHF

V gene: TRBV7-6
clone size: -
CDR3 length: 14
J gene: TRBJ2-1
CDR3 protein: CASSLAGGYNEQFF

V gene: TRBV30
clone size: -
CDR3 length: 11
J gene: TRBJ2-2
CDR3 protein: CAWTRTGELFF

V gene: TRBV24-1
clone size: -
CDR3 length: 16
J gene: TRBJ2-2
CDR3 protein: CATSEIDRGNTGELFF

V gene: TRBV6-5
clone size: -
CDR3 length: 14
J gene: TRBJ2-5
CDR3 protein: CASSFGLALETQYF

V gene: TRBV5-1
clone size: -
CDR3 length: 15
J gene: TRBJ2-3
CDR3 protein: CASSSQASSTDTQYF

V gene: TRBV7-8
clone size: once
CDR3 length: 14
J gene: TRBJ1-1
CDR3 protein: CASSFLGGDTEAFF

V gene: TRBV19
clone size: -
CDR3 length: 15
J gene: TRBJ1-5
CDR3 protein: CASSPGDRATEPQHF

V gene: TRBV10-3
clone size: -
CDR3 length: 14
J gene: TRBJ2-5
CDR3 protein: CAISDSTGRETQYF

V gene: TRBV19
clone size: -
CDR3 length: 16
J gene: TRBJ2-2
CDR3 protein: CASSIFRGGNTGELFF

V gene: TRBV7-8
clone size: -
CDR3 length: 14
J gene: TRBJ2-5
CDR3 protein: CASSLGDRGETQYF

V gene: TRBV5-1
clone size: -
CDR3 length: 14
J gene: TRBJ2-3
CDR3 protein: CASSFAGEADTQYF

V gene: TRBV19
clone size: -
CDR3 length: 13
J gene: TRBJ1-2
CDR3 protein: CASSIRVDYGYTF

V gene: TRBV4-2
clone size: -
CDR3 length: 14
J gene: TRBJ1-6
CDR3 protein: CASSPQGYNSPLHF

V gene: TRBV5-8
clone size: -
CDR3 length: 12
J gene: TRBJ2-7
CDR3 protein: CASSPGQLEQYF

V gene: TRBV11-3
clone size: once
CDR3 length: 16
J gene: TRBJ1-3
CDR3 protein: CASSFGQGPSGNTIYF

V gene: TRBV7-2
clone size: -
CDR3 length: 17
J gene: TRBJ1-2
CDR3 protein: CASSLSFDTRLVDGYTF

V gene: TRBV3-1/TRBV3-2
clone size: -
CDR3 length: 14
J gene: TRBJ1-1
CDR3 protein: CASSDQGGNTEAFF

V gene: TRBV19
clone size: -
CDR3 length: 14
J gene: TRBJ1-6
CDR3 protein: CASSGTAYNSPLHF

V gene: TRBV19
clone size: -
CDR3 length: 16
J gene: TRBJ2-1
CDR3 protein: CASSIGLAGGPDEQFF

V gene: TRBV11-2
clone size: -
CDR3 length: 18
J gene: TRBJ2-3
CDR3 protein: CASSLDEVASGGTDTQYF

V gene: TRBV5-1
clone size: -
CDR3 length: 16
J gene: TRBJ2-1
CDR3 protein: CASSEYPSGDYNEQFF

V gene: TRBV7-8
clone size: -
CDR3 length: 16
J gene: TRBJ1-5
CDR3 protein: CASAGEEGYSNQPQHF

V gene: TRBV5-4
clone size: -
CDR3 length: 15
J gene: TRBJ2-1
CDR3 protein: CASSYGQGTYNEQFF

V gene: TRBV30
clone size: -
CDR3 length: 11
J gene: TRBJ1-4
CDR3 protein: CAWSVREKLFF

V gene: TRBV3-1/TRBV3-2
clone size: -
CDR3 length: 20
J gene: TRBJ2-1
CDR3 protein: CASSQDLRTSGGRGGNEQFF

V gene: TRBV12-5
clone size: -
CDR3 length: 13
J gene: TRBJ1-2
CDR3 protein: CASGKDSNYGYTF

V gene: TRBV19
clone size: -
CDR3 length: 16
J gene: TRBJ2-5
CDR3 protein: CASSIFLAGGIETQYF

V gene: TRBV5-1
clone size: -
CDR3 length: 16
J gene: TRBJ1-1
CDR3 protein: CASSYGQGVGNTEAFF

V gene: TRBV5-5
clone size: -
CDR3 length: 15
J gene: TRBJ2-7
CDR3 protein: CASSSYRPGVYEQYF

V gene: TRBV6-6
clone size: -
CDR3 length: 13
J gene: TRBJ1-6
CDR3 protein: CASSYSADSPLHF

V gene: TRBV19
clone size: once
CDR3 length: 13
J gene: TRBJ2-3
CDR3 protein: CASSIVTSGFMYF

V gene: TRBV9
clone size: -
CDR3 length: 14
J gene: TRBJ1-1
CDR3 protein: CASSVDRGRSEAFF

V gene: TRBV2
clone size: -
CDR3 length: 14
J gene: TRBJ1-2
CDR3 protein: CASREDTTNYGYTF

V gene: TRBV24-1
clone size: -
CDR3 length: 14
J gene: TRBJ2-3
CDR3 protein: CATGTSGGTDTQYF

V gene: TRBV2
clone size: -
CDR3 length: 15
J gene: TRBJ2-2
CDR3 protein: CASSEEGAGTGELFF

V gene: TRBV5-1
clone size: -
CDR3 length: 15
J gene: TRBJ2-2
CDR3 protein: CASSQRQGDTGELFF

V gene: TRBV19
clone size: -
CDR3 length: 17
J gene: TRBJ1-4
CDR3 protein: CASRPDRGVKAGEKLFF

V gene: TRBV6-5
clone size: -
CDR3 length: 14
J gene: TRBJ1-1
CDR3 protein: CASSYAVTNTEAFF

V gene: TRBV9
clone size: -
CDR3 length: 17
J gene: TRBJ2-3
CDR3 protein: CASSVEASGGSPDTQYF

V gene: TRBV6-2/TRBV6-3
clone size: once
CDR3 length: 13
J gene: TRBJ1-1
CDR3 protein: CASSSLRGTEAFF

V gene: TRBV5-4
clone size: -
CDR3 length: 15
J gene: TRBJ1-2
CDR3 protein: CASSTATGSSYGYTF